The T cell receptor (beta chain) under discussion was sequenced for a study of T cell responses to AZD1222 COVID-19 vaccine. Germline-derived CDR1 and CDR2 are MNHEY and SMNVEV (reference sequence). With V trimmed by 3 bases and J by 3 bases, 5 bases remained unmatched. There are 16 residues in the CDR3. Only one count was recorded for this clone. Its specificity is unknown. It was second doses at about 4 or about 12 weeks that were pooled. TCRdb keeps only in-frame clones here, not all; method: immunoSEQ multiplex PCR. The sample has about 81,000 clones, approximately 83% seen once; the top ten hold roughly 3.1%. Points from the study as a whole: Most donors were white British, females outnumbered males, and clonal diversity was possibly underestimated. Regions 160-218 and 743-854 held dominance among vaccine-associated CD4 TCRs, which spanned spike. Baseline testing showed seropositivity in only six AZD1222 recipients.

The TCR originated in an adult who received the AZD1222 COVID-19 vaccine. The source material was peripheral blood, sampled 28 days after the second AZD1222 dose. The chain is built from TRBV27 and TRBJ1-4; TRBD1 aligns across 9 bases. CDR3 coding DNA: TGTGCCAGCAGTTTGATACAGGGGGCATCTAATGAAAAACTGTTTTTT. Its protein product is CASSLIQGASNEKLFF. Full variable domain (missing parts from reference TRBV27 and TRBJ1-4): EAQVTQNPRYLITVTGKKLTVTCSQNMNHEYMSWYRQDPGLGLRQIYYSMNVEVTDKGDVPEGYKVSRKEKRNFPLILESPSPNQTSLYFCASSLIQGASNEKLFFGSGTQLSVL.